In its sample, the clone carrying this T cell receptor beta chain was seen a few times. No antigen is known for it. Trimming shortened V by 2 bases and J by 4 bases, and 8 bases separated the two germline ends. The CDR3 loop spans 13 amino acids. Germline V CDR1 and CDR2: KGHSH, LQKENI. TCRdb analysed the reads with MiXCR anew, one entry per CDR3 protein. The repertoire holds about half a million distinct CDR3 sequences, with roughly 34% as singletons. This sample stems from a study of T cell repertoires in cytomegalovirus infection. Study-wide background: A matching HLA type, together with CMV infection, was signaled by public TCR beta signatures.

Study-wide points: Using cumulative public TCR beta family frequency, the authors identified those who carried CMV together with the relevant HLA.

The TCR was taken from a human donor in good health (CMV status not recorded). Some clones in this sample may be carry-over from other donors' samples. Sequenced material: cultured PBMCs, taken from culture after CMV antigen stimulation. The genes are TRBV18 and TRBJ1-2; D not certain. The CDR3, as DNA: TGTGCCAGCTCACCAAAGTCCGGCTATGGCTACACCTTC. This codes for CASSPKSGYGYTF.